This T cell receptor beta chain was recovered during a study of beta chain features in type 1 diabetes. Germline V gene sequence: CDR1 SGHDT, CDR2 YYEEEE. The CDR3 is 14 residues long. Trimming shortened V by 3 bases and J by 5 bases, and 12 bases separated the two germline ends. The sequenced template was cDNA made from the entire isolated RNA. TCRdb's table, derived via immunoSEQ multiplex PCR, lists solely in-frame clones and lacks some. Among over 150,000 clones listed, about 13% were seen once. It was via CD45RO/CCR7/CD25/CD127/CD95/CD27 that CD4+ naive, central memory, regulatory and stem cell-like memory cells were sorted. As to this clone: The target antigen is unknown.

Points from the study as a whole: For TCRB rearrangement, an influence of HLA type remained unresolved here. The naive, central memory and Treg TCRB repertoires showed an apparent similarity that was greater among patients than among healthy donors. PCR might show a preference for shorter templates, equally across patients and controls.

Sequencing was carried out using central memory CD4+ T cells from blood. The receptor was isolated from a woman aged 18-29 years in good health. V is TRBV5-6 and J is TRBJ2-1; D gene ambiguous. The CDR3 sequence: CASSWVGSDNEQFF. CDR3 nucleotides: TGTGCCAGCAGCTGGGTCGGAAGCGACAATGAGCAGTTCTTC.